This TCR beta chain was observed in a study of CD8 T cells in ankylosing spondylitis. This clonotype was seen many times. Antigen: not known. Quantitative 5'-RACE with molecular barcodes was used to make the TCR beta libraries. TCRdb redid the calling of the 5' RACE reads with MiXCR, one entry per CDR3 protein. The table shows 30,000 to 40,000 distinct CDR3 sequences, with 9% to 12% occurring only once. Points from the study as a whole: Prior work had noted some motif variants in reactive arthritis blood and synovial fluid. Seemingly characteristic of ankylosing spondylitis blood was a TCR beta motif consisting of eight highly homologous variants.

The germline V gene encodes CDR1 MNHEY and CDR2 SVGAGI. CDR3 length: 14 amino acids. V lost 2 bases to trimming and J lost 2 bases, with 9 bases between them. The clonotype was recovered from a male donor with ankylosing spondylitis or in good health (not recorded which). Sequencing was carried out using blood, either unsorted or a sorted T cell fraction (not recorded which). V usage is TRBV6-5 and J usage is TRBJ2-5; the D gene is possibly TRBD1 (5 bases). The CDR3 is CASSYRTRQETQYF. The DNA of the CDR3 is TGTGCCAGCAGTTACCGGACACGACAAGAGACCCAGTACTTC.